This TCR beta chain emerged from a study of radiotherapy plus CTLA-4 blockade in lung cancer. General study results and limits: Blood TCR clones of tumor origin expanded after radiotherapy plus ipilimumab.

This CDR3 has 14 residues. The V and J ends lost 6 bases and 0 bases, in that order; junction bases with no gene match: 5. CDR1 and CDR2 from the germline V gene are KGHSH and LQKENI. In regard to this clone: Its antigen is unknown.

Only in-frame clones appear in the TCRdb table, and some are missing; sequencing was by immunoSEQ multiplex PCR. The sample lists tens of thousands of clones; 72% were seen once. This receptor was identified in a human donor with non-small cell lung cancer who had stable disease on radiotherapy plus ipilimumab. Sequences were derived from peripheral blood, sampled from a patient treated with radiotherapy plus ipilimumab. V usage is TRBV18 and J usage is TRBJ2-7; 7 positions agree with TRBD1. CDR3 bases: TGTGCCAGCTCCCCGGACAGGCTCTCCTACGAGCAGTACTTC. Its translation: CASSPDRLSYEQYF. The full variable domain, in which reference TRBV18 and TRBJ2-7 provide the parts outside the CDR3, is NAGVMQNPRHLVRRRGQEARLRCSPMKGHSHVYWYRQLPEEGLKFMVYLQKENIIDESGMPKERFSAEFPKEGPSILRIQQVVRGDSAAYFCASSPDRLSYEQYFGPGTRLTVT.